The source of this T cell receptor beta chain is a study of T cell responses to AZD1222 COVID-19 vaccine. General study findings and limits: The donor group comprised mostly white British people and more females; the analysis possibly underestimated clonal diversity.

TCRdb keeps only in-frame clones here, not all; method: immunoSEQ multiplex PCR. The table shows roughly 80,000 clones, with about 88% occurring only once. Notes on this clone: What it recognizes is unknown.

Trimming left V 3 bases short and J 5 bases short, with 11 bases between. CDR1 SGDLS and CDR2 YYNGEE come from the germline V gene. The CDR3 sequence is 13 residues long. The chain recombines TRBV9 with TRBJ2-5; D is possibly TRBD1 or TRBD2 (5 bases each). The TCR sequence derives from an adult in good health. This material consisted of peripheral blood, taken on day 0 of AZD1222 vaccination. The CDR3 spells CASSGLRGETQYF. As DNA, the CDR3 is TGTGCCAGCAGCGGACTTCGGGGCGAGACCCAGTACTTC. Full variable domain (missing parts from reference TRBV9 and TRBJ2-5): DSGVTQTPKHLITATGQRVTLRCSPRSGDLSVYWYQQSLDQGLQFLIQYYNGEERAKGNILERFSAQQFPDLHSELNLSSLELGDSALYFCASSGLRGETQYFGPGTRLLVL.